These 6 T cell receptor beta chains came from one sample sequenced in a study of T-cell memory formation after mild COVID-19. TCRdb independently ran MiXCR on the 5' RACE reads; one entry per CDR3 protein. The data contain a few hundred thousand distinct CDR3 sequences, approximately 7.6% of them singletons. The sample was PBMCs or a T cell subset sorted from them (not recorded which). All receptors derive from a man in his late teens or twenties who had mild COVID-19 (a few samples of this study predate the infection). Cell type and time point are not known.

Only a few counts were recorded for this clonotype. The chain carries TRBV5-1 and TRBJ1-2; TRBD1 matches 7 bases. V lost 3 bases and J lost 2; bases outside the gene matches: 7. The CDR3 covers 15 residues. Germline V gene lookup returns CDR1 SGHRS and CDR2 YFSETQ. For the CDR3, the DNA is TGCGCCAGCAGCTGGGGACAGACCTCCAACTATGGCTACACCTTC. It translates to CASSWGQTSNYGYTF.

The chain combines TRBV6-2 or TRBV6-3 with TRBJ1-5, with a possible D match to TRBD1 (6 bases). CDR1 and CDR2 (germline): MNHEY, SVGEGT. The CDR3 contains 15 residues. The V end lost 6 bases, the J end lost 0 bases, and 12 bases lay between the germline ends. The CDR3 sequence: CASRNRAYSNQPQHF. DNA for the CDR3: TGTGCCAGCAGAAACAGGGCCTATAGCAATCAGCCCCAGCATTTT.

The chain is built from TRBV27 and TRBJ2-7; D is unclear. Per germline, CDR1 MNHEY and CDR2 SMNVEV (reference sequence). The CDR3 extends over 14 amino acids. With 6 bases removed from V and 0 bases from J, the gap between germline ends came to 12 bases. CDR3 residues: CASRGNYNSYEQYV. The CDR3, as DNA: TGTGCCAGCAGGGGGAATTATAACTCCTACGAGCAGTACGTC.

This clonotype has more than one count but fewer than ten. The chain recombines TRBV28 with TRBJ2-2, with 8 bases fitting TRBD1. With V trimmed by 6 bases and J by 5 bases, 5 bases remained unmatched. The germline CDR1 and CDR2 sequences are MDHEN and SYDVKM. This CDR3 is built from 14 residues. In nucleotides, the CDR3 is TGTGCCAGCAGCCAGGGGGCGCCTACCGGGGAGCTGTTTTTT. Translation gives CASSQGAPTGELFF.

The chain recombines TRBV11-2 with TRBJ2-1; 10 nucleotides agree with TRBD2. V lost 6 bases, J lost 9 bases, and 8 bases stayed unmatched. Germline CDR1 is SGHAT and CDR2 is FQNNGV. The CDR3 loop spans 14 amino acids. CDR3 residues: CASRSAGGPREQFF. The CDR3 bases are TGTGCCAGCAGGTCAGCGGGGGGGCCCCGTGAGCAGTTCTTC. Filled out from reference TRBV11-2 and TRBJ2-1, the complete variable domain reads EAGVAQSPRYKIIEKRQSVAFWCNPISGHATLYWYQQILGQGPKLLIQFQNNGVVDDSQLPKDRFSAERLKGVDSTLKIQPAKLEDSAVYLCASRSAGGPREQFFGPGTRLTVL.

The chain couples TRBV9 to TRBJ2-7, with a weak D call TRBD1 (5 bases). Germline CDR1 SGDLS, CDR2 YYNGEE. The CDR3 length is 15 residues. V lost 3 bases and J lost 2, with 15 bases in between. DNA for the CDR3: TGTGCCAGCAGCGCCCACAAGGGGTCCACCTACGAGCAGTACTTC. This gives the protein CASSAHKGSTYEQYF.